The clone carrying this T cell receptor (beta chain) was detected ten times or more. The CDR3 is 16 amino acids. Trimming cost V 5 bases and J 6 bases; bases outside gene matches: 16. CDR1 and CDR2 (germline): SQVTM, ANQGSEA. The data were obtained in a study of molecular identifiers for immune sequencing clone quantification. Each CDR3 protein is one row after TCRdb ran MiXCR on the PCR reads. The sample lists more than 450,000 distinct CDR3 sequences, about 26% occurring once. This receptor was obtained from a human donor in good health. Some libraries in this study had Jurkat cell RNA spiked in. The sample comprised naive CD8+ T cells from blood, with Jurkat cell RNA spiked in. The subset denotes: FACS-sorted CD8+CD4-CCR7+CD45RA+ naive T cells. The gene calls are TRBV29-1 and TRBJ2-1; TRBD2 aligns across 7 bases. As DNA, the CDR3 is TGCAGCGTTCCTCTACCTTTGGCTAGCGGTCTCAATGAGCAGTTCTTC. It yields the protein CSVPLPLASGLNEQFF.